These 16 T cell receptor beta chains came from one sample sequenced in a study of T cells in Graves' hyperthyroidism and ophthalmopathy (dated by TCRdb to the late 2010s). The library came from multiplex PCR. Sequencing was carried out with an Illumina HiSeq 2000. The TCR beta CDR3 regions were amplified from the RNA transcripts. The first round of RT-PCR for the TCR CDR3 was performed with the HTBI primer set and the Qiagen OneStep RT-PCR kit. TCRdb's own reprocessing of the public reads used fastp at Q25 and MiXCR and kept productive beta chains. Merged by CDR3 protein, the rows form single entries marked with the most common genes and DNA. The sample table shows 500,000 or so distinct CDR3 sequences, and roughly 15% are seen once. In total, the top ten clones hold 17% of the sample. The sequenced sample consisted of blood. Every receptor here comes from a woman aged 18-29 years with Graves' ophthalmopathy.

As DNA, the CDR3 is TGTGCCAGTAGTATGCCAGGGGATTATCCCTACGAGCAGTACTTC. Residues: CASSMPGDYPYEQYF. The chain carries TRBV19 and TRBJ2-7, with a weak D call TRBD1 (6 bases). V was clipped by 3 bases and J by 2 bases, with 14 bases between them. The CDR3 spans 15 residues. Germline CDR1 is LNHDA and CDR2 is SQIVND (reference sequence).

In regard to this clonotype: Just one base apart from a much larger clone, this may be a read error. The chain employs TRBV2 and TRBJ1-5; D is unclear. CDR1 is SNHLY and CDR2 is FYNNEI in the germline V gene. The CDR3 sequence is 12 residues long. Written as DNA, the CDR3 is TGTACCAGCAGTGATCATACTTCGCCCCAGCATTTT. Encoded protein: CTSSDHTSPQHF.

This chain links TRBV7-9 with TRBJ2-7; the match to TRBD1 covers 7 bases. This CDR3 contains 14 residues. Germline lookup yields CDR1 SEHNR and CDR2 FQNEAQ (reference sequence). Trimming took 3 bases from V and 4 from J; bases not matched to a gene: 6. DNA for the CDR3: TGTGCCAGCAGCTTTGAGGACAGGAGATACGAGCAGTACTTC. Its translation: CASSFEDRRYEQYF.

The V call is TRBV24-1, the J call TRBJ2-1; the D gene could be TRBD1 or TRBD2 (5 bases each). The germline V gene encodes CDR1 KGHDR and CDR2 SFDVKD. The CDR3 has 13 amino acids. The ends were cut back, 4 bases at V and 10 bases at J, with 13 bases in the middle. CDR3: CATSDPGPPEQFF. In DNA, the CDR3 is TGTGCCACCAGTGACCCGGGACCCCCCGAGCAGTTCTTC.

This clonotype occurred a few times. J is TRBJ2-5 and V is TRBV9; a possible D gene is TRBD1 (6 bases). The CDR3 is 14 residues long. V was cut by 2 bases and J by 13 bases, with 21 bases left in between. In germline, CDR1 is SGDLS, CDR2 YYNGEE. CDR3 DNA sequence: TGTGCCAGCAGCGTGCTCCGGGACACCCAAATCGTGTACTTC. Encoded protein: CASSVLRDTQIVYF.

This clonotype came up many times. J is TRBJ2-7 and V is TRBV9; the D gene is possibly TRBD2 (5 bases). The CDR3 loop spans 13 amino acids. Trimming left V 4 bases short and J 3 bases short, with 11 bases between. Per the germline V gene, CDR1 is SGDLS and CDR2 is YYNGEE. The CDR3 DNA reads as TGTGCCAGCAGCCTACAGACTAACTACGAGCAGTACTTC. Translation: CASSLQTNYEQYF.

In its sample, this clonotype was seen many times. The chain employs TRBV20-1 and TRBJ1-5; D might be TRBD1 (5 bases). CDR1 and CDR2 (germline): DFQATT, SNEGSKA (reference sequence). The CDR3 covers 14 residues. V dropped 3 bases and J dropped 0 bases, with 9 bases sitting between them. The CDR3 protein is CSARTAYSNQPQHF. The CDR3 DNA reads as TGCAGTGCTAGGACAGCCTATAGCAATCAGCCCCAGCATTTT.

Many counts were recorded for this clonotype. The chain uses TRBV5-1 and TRBJ1-1; 9 positions agree with TRBD1. The CDR3 consists of 15 residues. Germline V gene sequence: CDR1 SGHRS, CDR2 YFSETQ. The V segment lost 5 bases and the J segment 3 bases; nucleotides outside the gene matches: 8. CDR3 sequence (DNA): TGCGCCAGCAGATGGACAGGGGATGATGACACTGAAGCTTTCTTT. Amino acid sequence: CASRWTGDDDTEAFF.

Ten or more counts support this clonotype. The rearrangement joins TRBV6-1 to TRBJ2-7, with D perhaps being TRBD1 or TRBD2 (5 bases each). Germline V gene sequence: CDR1 MNHNS, CDR2 SASEGT. V was trimmed by 6 bases and J by 5 bases, leaving 20 bases between them. This CDR3 has 15 amino acids. In DNA form, the CDR3 reads TGTGCCAGCAGGAGACGGGGTGCCAAGGGGAACGAGCAGTACTTC. Translated, it gives CASRRRGAKGNEQYF.

This clonotype was seen many times. This sequence joins TRBV28 and TRBJ2-1; 14 bases match TRBD2. This CDR3 has 15 amino acids. CDR1 is MDHEN and CDR2 is SYDVKM in the germline V gene. J lost 11 bases, V lost 7 bases, and 10 bases had no gene match. The CDR3 reads CASTKGLAGAGQQFF. The CDR3 DNA sequence: TGTGCCAGCACAAAGGGACTAGCGGGGGCCGGACAGCAGTTCTTC.

This clonotype has a single count. This chain connects TRBV27 to TRBJ2-7; D is possibly TRBD1 or TRBD2 (5 bases each). Trimming cost V 4 bases and J 6 bases, with 19 bases left between them. The germline V gene has CDR1 MNHEY and CDR2 SMNVEV (reference sequence). The CDR3 is made up of 15 amino acids. Here the CDR3 DNA reads TGTGCCAGCAGTTCCGGGACGCCGGTTCTCGGCGAGCAGTACTTC. Protein product: CASSSGTPVLGEQYF.

There are a few counts of this clonotype. Written as DNA, the CDR3 is TGTGCCAGCCCTATAGCGGGGGAGAGCACAGATACGCAGTATTTT. Amino acid sequence: CASPIAGESTDTQYF. This chain joins TRBV2 and TRBJ2-3, with 9 nucleotides matching TRBD2. CDR3 size: 15 residues. Germline assignment: CDR1 SNHLY and CDR2 FYNNEI. V gave up 8 bases and J gave up 0 bases; unmatched junction bases: 6.

This clonotype was observed at least ten times. The J gene is TRBJ2-1, the V gene TRBV5-1, with unresolved D. The CDR3 is 14 residues long. Trimming stripped 0 bases from V and 3 bases from J, with 7 bases between. CDR1 SGHRS and CDR2 YFSETQ come from the germline V gene. The CDR3, as DNA: TGCGCCAGCAGCTTGGATTCGGTCTACAATGAGCAGTTCTTC. Its protein is CASSLDSVYNEQFF. The full variable domain, with the rest looked up from reference TRBV5-1 and TRBJ2-1, is KAGVTQTPRYLIKTRGQQVTLSCSPISGHRSVSWYQQTPGQGLQFLFEYFSETQRNKGNFPGRFSGRQFSNSRSEMNVSTLELGDSALYLCASSLDSVYNEQFFGPGTRLTVL.

This clonotype was observed at least ten times. This chain connects TRBV12-3 or TRBV12-4 to TRBJ1-4, with D possibly being TRBD1 (5 bases). The CDR3 has 14 residues. Trimming removed 4 bases from V and 3 bases from J, with 9 bases in between. Written as DNA, the CDR3 is TGTGCCAGCAGTTCACAGGCAGCTAATGAAAAACTGTTTTTT. It translates to CASSSQAANEKLFF.

This clonotype was recorded a few times. The chain uses TRBV4-1 and TRBJ2-7, with D perhaps TRBD1 (6 bases). CDR1 is MGHRA and CDR2 is YSYEKL in the germline V gene. The CDR3 is 16 amino acids. V lost 1 base to trimming and J lost 0 bases, with 13 bases between them. The CDR3 reads CASSQGRATGSYEQYF. The DNA of the CDR3 is TGCGCCAGCAGCCAAGGACGAGCGACAGGCTCCTACGAGCAGTACTTC.

The sample holds a few counts of this clonotype. J is TRBJ2-3 and V is TRBV5-5; a possible D gene is TRBD2 (6 bases). This CDR3 is 16 amino acids long. Germline CDR1 reads SGHKS; CDR2 reads YYEKEE (reference sequence). Deletions cut 0 bases from V and 4 bases from J, with 15 bases between. CDR3 region: CASSLAIRQRADTQYF. The CDR3 DNA sequence: TGTGCCAGCAGCTTGGCCATTAGGCAGCGGGCAGATACGCAGTATTTT.